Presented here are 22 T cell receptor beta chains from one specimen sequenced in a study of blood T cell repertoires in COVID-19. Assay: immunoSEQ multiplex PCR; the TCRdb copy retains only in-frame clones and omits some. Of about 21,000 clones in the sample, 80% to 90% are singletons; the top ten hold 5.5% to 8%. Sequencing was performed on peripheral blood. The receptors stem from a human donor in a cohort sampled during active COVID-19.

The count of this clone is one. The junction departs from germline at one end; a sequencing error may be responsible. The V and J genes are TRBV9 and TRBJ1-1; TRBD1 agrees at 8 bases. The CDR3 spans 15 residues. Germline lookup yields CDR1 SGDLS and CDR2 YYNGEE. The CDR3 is CASSIRQGRNAEAFF. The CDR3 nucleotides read TGTGCCAGCAGCATACGACAGGGGAGGAACGCTGAAGCTTTCTTT.

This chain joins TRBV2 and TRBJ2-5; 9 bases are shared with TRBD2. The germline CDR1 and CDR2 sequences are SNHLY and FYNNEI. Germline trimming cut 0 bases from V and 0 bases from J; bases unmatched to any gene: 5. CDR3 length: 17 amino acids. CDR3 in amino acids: CASSEARRGGYQETQYF. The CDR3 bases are TGTGCCAGCAGTGAAGCAAGGCGGGGGGGGTACCAAGAGACCCAGTACTTC.

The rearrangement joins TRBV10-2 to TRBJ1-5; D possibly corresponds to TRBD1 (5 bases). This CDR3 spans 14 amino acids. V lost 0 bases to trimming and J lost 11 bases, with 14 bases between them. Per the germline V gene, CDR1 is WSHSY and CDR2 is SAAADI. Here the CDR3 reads CASSESKQGRAQHF. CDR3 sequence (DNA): TGCGCCAGCAGTGAGTCGAAGCAGGGTCGAGCCCAGCATTTT.

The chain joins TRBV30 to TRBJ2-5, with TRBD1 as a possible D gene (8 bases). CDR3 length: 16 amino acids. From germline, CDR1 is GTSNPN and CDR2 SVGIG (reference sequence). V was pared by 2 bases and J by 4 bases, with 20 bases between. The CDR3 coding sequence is TGTGCCTGGAGTCCATCTAGGACAGGGAGGGGAGAGACCCAGTACTTC. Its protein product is CAWSPSRTGRGETQYF.

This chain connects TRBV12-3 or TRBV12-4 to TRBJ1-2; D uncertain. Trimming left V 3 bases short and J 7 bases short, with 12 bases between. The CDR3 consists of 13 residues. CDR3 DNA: TGTGCCAGCAGTTTCTCGTCGGGGTCTGGCTACACCTTC. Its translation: CASSFSSGSGYTF.

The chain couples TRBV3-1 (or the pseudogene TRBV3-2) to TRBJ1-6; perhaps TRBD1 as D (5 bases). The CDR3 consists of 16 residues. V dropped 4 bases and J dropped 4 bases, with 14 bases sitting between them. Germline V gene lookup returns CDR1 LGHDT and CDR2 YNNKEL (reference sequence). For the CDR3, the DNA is TGTGCCAGCAGCCGCAGCGACAGCGGGTATAATTCACCCCTCCACTTT. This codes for CASSRSDSGYNSPLHF.

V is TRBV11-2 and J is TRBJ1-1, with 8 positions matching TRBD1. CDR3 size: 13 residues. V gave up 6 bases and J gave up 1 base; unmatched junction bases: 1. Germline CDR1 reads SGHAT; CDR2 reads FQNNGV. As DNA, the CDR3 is TGTGCCAGCAGTGACAGGGGGAACACTGAAGCTTTCTTT. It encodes CASSDRGNTEAFF.

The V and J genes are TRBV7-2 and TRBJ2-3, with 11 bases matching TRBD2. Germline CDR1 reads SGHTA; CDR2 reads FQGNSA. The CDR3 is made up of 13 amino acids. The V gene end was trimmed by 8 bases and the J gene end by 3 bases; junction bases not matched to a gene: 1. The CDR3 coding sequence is TGTGCCAGCGGGACTAGCGGAACAGATACGCAGTATTTT. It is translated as CASGTSGTDTQYF. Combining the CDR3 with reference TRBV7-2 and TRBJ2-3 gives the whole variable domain GAGVSQSPSNKVTEKGKDVELRCDPISGHTALYWYRQSLGQGLEFLIYFQGNSAPDKSGLPSDRFSAERTGGSVSTLTIQRTQQEDSAVYLCASGTSGTDTQYFGPGTRLTVL.

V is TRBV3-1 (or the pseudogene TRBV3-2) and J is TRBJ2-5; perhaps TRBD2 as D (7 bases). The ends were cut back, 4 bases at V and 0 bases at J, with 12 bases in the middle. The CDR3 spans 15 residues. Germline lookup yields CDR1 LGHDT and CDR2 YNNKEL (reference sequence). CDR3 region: CASSPRGAHQETQYF. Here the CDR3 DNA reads TGTGCCAGCAGCCCCCGGGGGGCTCACCAAGAGACCCAGTACTTC.

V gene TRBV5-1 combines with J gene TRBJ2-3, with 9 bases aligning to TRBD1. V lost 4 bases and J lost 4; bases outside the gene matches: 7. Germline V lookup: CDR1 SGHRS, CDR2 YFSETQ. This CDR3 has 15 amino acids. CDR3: CASSGSGQGADTQYF. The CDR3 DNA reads TGCGCCAGCAGCGGATCGGGACAGGGTGCAGATACGCAGTATTTT.

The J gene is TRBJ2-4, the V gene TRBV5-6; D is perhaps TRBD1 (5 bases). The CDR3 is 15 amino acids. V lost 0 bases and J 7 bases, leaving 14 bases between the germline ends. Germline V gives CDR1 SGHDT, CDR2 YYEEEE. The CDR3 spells CASSLEARGGNIQYF. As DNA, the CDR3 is TGTGCCAGCAGCTTGGAAGCAAGGGGCGGTAACATTCAGTACTTC.

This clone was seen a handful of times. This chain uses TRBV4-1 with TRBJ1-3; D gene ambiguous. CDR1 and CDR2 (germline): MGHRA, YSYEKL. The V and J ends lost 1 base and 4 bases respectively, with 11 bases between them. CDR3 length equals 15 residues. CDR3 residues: CASSQVASGGNTIYF. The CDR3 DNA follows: TGCGCCAGCAGCCAAGTGGCGTCAGGAGGAAACACCATATATTTT.

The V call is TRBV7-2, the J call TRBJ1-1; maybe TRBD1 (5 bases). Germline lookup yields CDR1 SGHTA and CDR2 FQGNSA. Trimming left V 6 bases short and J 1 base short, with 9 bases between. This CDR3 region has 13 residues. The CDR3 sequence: CASSTGANTEAFF. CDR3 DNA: TGTGCCAGCAGTACTGGGGCGAACACTGAAGCTTTCTTT.

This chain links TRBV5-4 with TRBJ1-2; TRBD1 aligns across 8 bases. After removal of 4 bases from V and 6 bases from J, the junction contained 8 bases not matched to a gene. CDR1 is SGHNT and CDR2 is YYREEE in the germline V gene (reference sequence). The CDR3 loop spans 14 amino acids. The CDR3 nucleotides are TGTGCCAGCAGCCCAGGAGGACAGGGCCATGGCTACACCTTC. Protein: CASSPGGQGHGYTF.

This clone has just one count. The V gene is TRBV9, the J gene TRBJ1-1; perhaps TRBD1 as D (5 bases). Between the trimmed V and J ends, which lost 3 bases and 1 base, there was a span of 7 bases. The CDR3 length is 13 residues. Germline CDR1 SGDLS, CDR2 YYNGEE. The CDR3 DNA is TGTGCCAGCAGCGGACAGTGGAACACTGAAGCTTTCTTT. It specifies CASSGQWNTEAFF.

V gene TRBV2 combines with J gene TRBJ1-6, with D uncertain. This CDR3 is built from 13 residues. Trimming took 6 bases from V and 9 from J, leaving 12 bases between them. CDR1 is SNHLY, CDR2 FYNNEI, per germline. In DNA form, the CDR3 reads TGTGCCAGCAGAGTCACGTGGAGTTCACCCCTCCACTTT. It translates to CASRVTWSSPLHF. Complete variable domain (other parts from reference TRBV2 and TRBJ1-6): EPEVTQTPSHQVTQMGQEVILRCVPISNHLYFYWYRQILGQKVEFLVSFYNNEISEKSEIFDDQFSVERPDGSNFTLKIRSTKLEDSAMYFCASRVTWSSPLHFGNGTRLTVT.

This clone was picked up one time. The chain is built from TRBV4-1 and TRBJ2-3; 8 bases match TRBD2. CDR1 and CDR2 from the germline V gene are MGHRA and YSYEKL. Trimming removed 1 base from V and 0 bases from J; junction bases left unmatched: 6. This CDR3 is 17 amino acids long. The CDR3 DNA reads TGCGCCAGCAGCCAAGTCCCGAGCGGGGGAAGCACAGATACGCAGTATTTT. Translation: CASSQVPSGGSTDTQYF.

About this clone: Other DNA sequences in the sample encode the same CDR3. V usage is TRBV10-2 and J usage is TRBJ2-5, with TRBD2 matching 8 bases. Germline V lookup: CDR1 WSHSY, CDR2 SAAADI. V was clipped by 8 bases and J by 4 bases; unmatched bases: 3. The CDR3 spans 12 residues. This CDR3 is CASRGGVETQYF. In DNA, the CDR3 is TGCGCCAGCCGGGGGGGGGTAGAGACCCAGTACTTC.

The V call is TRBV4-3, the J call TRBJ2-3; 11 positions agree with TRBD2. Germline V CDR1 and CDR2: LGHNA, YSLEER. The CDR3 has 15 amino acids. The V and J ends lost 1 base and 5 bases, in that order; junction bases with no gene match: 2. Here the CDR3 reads CASSQVAGGRDTQYF. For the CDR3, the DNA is TGCGCCAGCAGCCAAGTAGCGGGGGGGAGAGATACGCAGTATTTT.

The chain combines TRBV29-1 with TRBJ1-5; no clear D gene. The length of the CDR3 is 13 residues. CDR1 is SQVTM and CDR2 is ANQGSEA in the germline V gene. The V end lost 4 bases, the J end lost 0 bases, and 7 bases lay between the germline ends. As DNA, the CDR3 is TGCAGCGTTGGACAAAATAGCAATCAGCCCCAGCATTTT. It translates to CSVGQNSNQPQHF.

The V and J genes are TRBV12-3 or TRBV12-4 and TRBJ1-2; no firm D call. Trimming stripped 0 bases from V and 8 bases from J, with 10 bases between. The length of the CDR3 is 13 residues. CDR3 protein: CASSLAGPGGYTF. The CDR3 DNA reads TGTGCCAGCAGTTTAGCAGGTCCGGGGGGCTACACCTTC.

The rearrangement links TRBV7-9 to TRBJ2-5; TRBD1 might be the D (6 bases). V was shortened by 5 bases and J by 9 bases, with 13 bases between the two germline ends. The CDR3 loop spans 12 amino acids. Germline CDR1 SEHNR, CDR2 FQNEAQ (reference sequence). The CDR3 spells CASSPDRWPQYF. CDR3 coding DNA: TGTGCCAGCAGCCCGGACAGATGGCCCCAGTACTTC.